This TCR beta chain was sequenced for a study of blood T cell repertoires in COVID-19. Study information: Sample material is recorded as cDNA or gDNA derived from T cells, B-cell-depleted T cells, or PBMCs.

Original methodology: Reference gene primer amplification yielded estimated nucleated cell counts. The protocol was immunoSEQ multiplex PCR, while the TCRdb copy is restricted to in-frame clones and leaves out a portion. V, J and clone size were drawn from that table, and D and trimming were deduced from the DNA. The table shows roughly 250,000 clones, with approximately 91% occurring only once. The CDR3 has 15 residues. The V end lost 6 bases, the J end lost 5 bases, and 19 bases lay between the germline ends. CDR1 and CDR2 from the germline V gene are MDHEN and SYDVKM. This TCR was recovered from a woman between 40 and 50 years old with acute COVID-19. Input material: PBMCs or T cells enriched from blood (not recorded which). V is TRBV28 and J is TRBJ1-2, with D tentatively TRBD1 (5 bases). CDR3 protein: CASSPGGVVSYGYTF. DNA for the CDR3: TGTGCCAGCAGCCCGGGGGGGGTGGTCTCTTATGGCTACACCTTC.